The 28 T cell receptor beta chains below come from one sample, sequenced in a study of beta chain features in type 1 diabetes. Study outcomes and limitations: Among patients with Type 1 diabetes, TCRB CDR3s were moderately but significantly shorter in every one of the four CD4+ subsets.

For these TCRs, the target antigens are not known. The isolated RNA, all of it, was reverse transcribed, so expressed TCRB transcripts were what got sequenced. This table comes from immunoSEQ multiplex PCR, and its TCRdb copy is limited to in-frame clones, with some not included. The table has about 650,000 clones, 9.5% to 15% seen once. The sequenced sample was naive CD4+ T cells from blood. The receptors originated from a young man with type 1 diabetes.

The CDR3: CASSRAGSMNTEAFF. The CDR3, as DNA: TGTGCCAGCAGTCGCGCAGGATCCATGAACACTGAAGCTTTCTTT. This chain joins TRBV14 and TRBJ1-1; unclear D gene. Germline assignment: CDR1 SGHDN and CDR2 FVKESK. CDR3 length equals 15 residues. Trimming took 6 bases from V and 0 from J, leaving 14 bases between them.

The chain employs TRBV25-1 and TRBJ2-3; D is unclear. Deletions cut 2 bases from V and 3 bases from J, with 3 bases between. The germline V gene has CDR1 MGHDK and CDR2 SYGVNS. The CDR3 runs to 12 residues. CDR3 amino acids: CASSERTDTQYF. The CDR3 region has the DNA TGTGCCAGCAGTGAACGGACAGATACGCAGTATTTT.

This clone has just a few counts. The J gene is TRBJ2-7, the V gene TRBV28, with 7 positions matching TRBD1. CDR1 is MDHEN, CDR2 SYDVKM, per germline. This CDR3 contains 14 residues. The junction had 7 bases not matched to a gene; V was cut back by 2 bases and J by 6 bases. The CDR3 is CASSLVINRGEQYF. In DNA, the CDR3 is TGTGCCAGCAGTTTAGTAATTAACAGGGGCGAGCAGTACTTC.

J is TRBJ2-3 and V is TRBV7-2; 12 bases line up with TRBD2. Per the germline V gene, CDR1 is SGHTA and CDR2 is FQGNSA. The CDR3 sequence is 16 residues long. After removal of 6 bases from V and 1 base from J, the junction contained 5 bases not matched to a gene. The CDR3 bases are TGTGCCAGCAGTCCTAGCGGGGGGGCCGGCACAGATACGCAGTATTTT. Translated: CASSPSGGAGTDTQYF.

J is TRBJ2-1 and V is TRBV4-2; D is possibly TRBD2 (6 bases). This CDR3 contains 15 residues. Germline V gene lookup returns CDR1 LGHNA and CDR2 YNFKEQ. Between the trimmed V and J ends, which lost 5 bases and 0 bases, there was a span of 11 bases. The CDR3 region has the DNA TGTGCCAGCAGCGAGGGGCGGGACTCCTACAATGAGCAGTTCTTC. It is translated as CASSEGRDSYNEQFF.

V gene TRBV4-3 combines with J gene TRBJ1-1, with D possibly TRBD1 on 6 matching bases. V lost 3 bases to trimming and J lost 0 bases, with 14 bases between them. The CDR3 contains 16 residues. The germline V gene encodes CDR1 LGHNA and CDR2 YSLEER. The CDR3: CASSHQRTAMNTEAFF. The CDR3 nucleotides are TGCGCCAGCAGCCACCAACGGACAGCAATGAACACTGAAGCTTTCTTT.

This chain uses TRBV4-2 with TRBJ2-5, with 11 bases lining up with TRBD2. V gave up 2 bases and J gave up 2 bases; unmatched junction bases: 4. This CDR3 contains 16 residues. From germline, CDR1 is LGHNA and CDR2 YNFKEQ. CDR3 sequence: CASSQWASGGQETQYF. Written as DNA, the CDR3 is TGTGCCAGCAGCCAATGGGCTAGCGGGGGGCAAGAGACCCAGTACTTC.

The chain is built from TRBV5-4 and TRBJ2-7; D ambiguous. The V end lost 2 bases, the J end lost 3 bases, and 6 bases lay between the germline ends. Germline lookup yields CDR1 SGHNT and CDR2 YYREEE (reference sequence). This CDR3 comprises 12 residues. The chain's CDR3 is CASSFGNYEQYF. CDR3 in DNA: TGTGCCAGCAGCTTTGGAAACTACGAGCAGTACTTC.

This chain uses TRBV7-2 with TRBJ1-2; tentatively, D is TRBD1 (6 bases). V shed 2 bases and J shed 6 bases, with 13 bases lying between them. The germline CDR1 and CDR2 sequences are SGHTA and FQGNSA. The length of the CDR3 is 14 residues. The CDR3 here is CASSLTGPRNGYTF. Here the CDR3 DNA reads TGTGCCAGCAGCTTAACAGGGCCGAGGAATGGCTACACCTTC.

This clone was detected a few times. This chain joins TRBV18 and TRBJ1-4, with 7 positions matching TRBD1. Germline lookup yields CDR1 KGHSH and CDR2 LQKENI. The CDR3 spans 13 residues. J gave up 8 bases and V 10 bases, and 10 bases lay outside the gene matches. The CDR3 loop is CATRQGQDEKLFF. DNA for the CDR3: TGTGCCACCAGACAGGGCCAAGACGAAAAACTGTTTTTT.

As for this clone: The junction and the germline gene differ at one end; a read error may be behind it. J is TRBJ2-6 and V is TRBV5-5, with D unclear. Germline loops: CDR1 SGHKS, CDR2 YYEKEE (reference sequence). The CDR3 is made up of 16 amino acids. The CDR3 DNA sequence: TGCGCCAGCAGCCAAGATCCTAGAGCTGGGGCCAACGTCCTGACTTTC. Amino acid sequence: CASSQDPRAGANVLTF. Full variable domain (outside the CDR3, taken from reference TRBV5-5 and TRBJ2-6): DAGVTQSPTHLIKTRGQQVTLRCSPISGHKSVSWYQQVLGQGPQFIFQYYEKEERGRGNFPDRFSARQFPNYSSELNVNALLLGDSALYLCASSQDPRAGANVLTFGAGSRLTVL.

This clone has more than one count but fewer than ten. This sequence joins TRBV4-2 and TRBJ2-7; D possibly matches TRBD1 or TRBD2 (5 bases each). Germline lookup yields CDR1 LGHNA and CDR2 YNFKEQ. V was clipped by 2 bases and J by 6 bases, with 14 bases between them. The CDR3 runs to 14 residues. CDR3 nucleotide sequence: TGTGCCAGCAGCCAATTACGCTCGGGGCTCGAGCAGTACTTC. Its protein is CASSQLRSGLEQYF.

This clone came up a few times. The chain links TRBV7-9 to TRBJ1-1, with 7 bases lining up with TRBD1. After removal of 4 bases from V and 3 bases from J, the junction contained 5 bases not matched to a gene. The CDR3 consists of 14 residues. Germline values: CDR1 SEHNR, CDR2 FQNEAQ (reference sequence). CDR3 DNA sequence: TGTGCCAGCAGCTCTACAGGGGAGGACACTGAAGCTTTCTTT. This encodes CASSSTGEDTEAFF.

This clone has only a few counts. The sample holds other DNA sequences that translate to the same CDR3. V and J are TRBV7-9 and TRBJ1-5; 8 bases are shared with TRBD1. The germline CDR1 and CDR2 sequences are SEHNR and FQNEAQ (reference sequence). CDR3 length: 14 amino acids. Germline trimming cut 3 bases from V and 5 bases from J; bases unmatched to any gene: 3. The CDR3: CASSFGQGDQPQHF. The DNA for the CDR3 is TGTGCCAGCAGCTTTGGACAGGGCGATCAGCCCCAGCATTTT.

A word on this clone: This sample includes further DNA sequences coding for the same CDR3. The chain uses TRBV11-2 and TRBJ2-7; D is uncertain. In germline, CDR1 is SGHAT, CDR2 FQNNGV. With 2 bases removed from V and 6 bases from J, the gap between germline ends came to 5 bases. This CDR3 is built from 11 residues. The CDR3 reads CASSLFREQYF. The CDR3 region has the DNA TGTGCCAGCAGCTTATTCCGCGAGCAGTACTTC.

This clone was recorded a few times. The chain is built from TRBV21-1 and TRBJ2-5; TRBD1, the table's D call, lacks a check against the DNA. TRBV21-1 is recorded as a pseudogene. This CDR3 contains 14 residues. CDR3 in DNA: TGTGCCAGCAGCAAAGGATACATTGGAGAGACCCAGTACTTC. This encodes CASSKGYIGETQYF.

This clone has just a few counts. The V gene is TRBV7-2, the J gene TRBJ1-1; 8 bases are shared with TRBD1. The CDR3 is 14 amino acids. CDR1 SGHTA and CDR2 FQGNSA come from the germline V gene. V shed 2 bases and J 6 bases; nucleotides not matched to a gene: 5. The CDR3 DNA reads as TGTGCCAGCAGCTTACAGGGGGCATCATCTGAAGCTTTCTTT. This translates into CASSLQGASSEAFF.

This clone was counted between two and nine times. The chain links TRBV29-1 to TRBJ1-2; D remains unclear. This CDR3 comprises 14 residues. Trimming stripped 6 bases from V and 0 bases from J, with 14 bases between. Germline-derived CDR1 and CDR2 are SQVTM and ANQGSEA. CDR3 bases: TGCAGCGTAAAGGCATGGGATACTAACTATGGCTACACCTTC. As protein: CSVKAWDTNYGYTF.

The table lists this clone with a few counts. The chain recombines TRBV7-9 with TRBJ2-7; tentatively, D is TRBD1 (6 bases). Per the germline V gene, CDR1 is SEHNR and CDR2 is FQNEAQ (reference sequence). CDR3 size: 15 residues. V lost 5 bases and J 4 bases, leaving 18 bases between the germline ends. The CDR3 spells CASSPEEWTDYEQYF. The CDR3 DNA is TGTGCCAGCAGCCCCGAAGAATGGACAGATTACGAGCAGTACTTC.

The V gene is TRBV18, the J gene TRBJ1-1; a possible D gene is TRBD1 (5 bases). This CDR3 has 16 amino acids. Germline V gene lookup returns CDR1 KGHSH and CDR2 LQKENI. Deletions cut 3 bases from V and 4 bases from J, with 18 bases between. In DNA form, the CDR3 reads TGTGCCAGCTCACCTCAGGGCGATGGGGTAGGCACTGAAGCTTTCTTT. It encodes CASSPQGDGVGTEAFF. Full variable domain (outside the CDR3, taken from reference TRBV18 and TRBJ1-1): NAGVMQNPRHLVRRRGQEARLRCSPMKGHSHVYWYRQLPEEGLKFMVYLQKENIIDESGMPKERFSAEFPKEGPSILRIQQVVRGDSAAYFCASSPQGDGVGTEAFFGQGTRLTVV.

This clone showed up just a few times. The V call is TRBV2, the J call TRBJ2-3; TRBD2 aligns across 13 bases. The V gene end was trimmed by 10 bases and the J gene end by 4 bases; junction bases not matched to a gene: 20. Germline V gene sequence: CDR1 SNHLY, CDR2 FYNNEI. The CDR3 has 19 residues. CDR3 bases: TGTGCCAACCTCCTACGGAATACTAGCGGGGGGGCCCCCCCAGATACGCAGTATTTT. This sequence encodes CANLLRNTSGGAPPDTQYF.

Notes on this clone: Other DNA sequences in the sample encode the same CDR3. The chain recombines TRBV30 with TRBJ1-2, with D unclear. Trimming removed 0 bases from V and 4 bases from J, with 6 bases in between. This CDR3 has 12 amino acids. CDR1 and CDR2 from the germline V gene are GTSNPN and SVGIG (reference sequence). The CDR3 DNA is TGTGCCTGGAGTGTCTCCCCCTATGGCTACACCTTC. Residues: CAWSVSPYGYTF. Full variable domain (remainder filled in from reference TRBV30 and TRBJ1-2): SQTIHQWPATLVQPVGSPLSLECTVEGTSNPNLYWYRQAAGRGLQLLFYSVGIGQISSEVPQNLSASRPQDRQFILSSKKLLLSDSGFYLCAWSVSPYGYTFGSGTRLTVV.

This chain connects TRBV6-1 to TRBJ2-3, with D tentatively TRBD1 (5 bases). Germline lookup yields CDR1 MNHNS and CDR2 SASEGT. V gave up 6 bases and J gave up 4 bases, with 8 bases separating them. The CDR3 contains 12 residues. The CDR3 reads CASRTGADTQYF. The CDR3 DNA follows: TGTGCCAGCAGAACAGGAGCAGATACGCAGTATTTT.

This clone was recorded a few times. J is TRBJ1-5 and V is TRBV7-2; no reliable D call. CDR1 and CDR2 (germline): SGHTA, FQGNSA. Between the trimmed V and J ends, which lost 2 bases and 2 bases, there was a span of 10 bases. This CDR3 is 15 amino acids long. The CDR3 region is CASSLWAGGNQPQHF. The DNA for the CDR3 is TGTGCCAGCAGCTTATGGGCAGGAGGCAATCAGCCCCAGCATTTT.

The sample holds a few counts of this clone. The same CDR3 can be traced to other DNA sequences in this sample. The chain is built from TRBV10-3 and TRBJ2-2; D is undetermined. V was clipped by 8 bases and J by 4 bases, with 8 bases between them. Germline V gene sequence: CDR1 ENHRY, CDR2 SYGVKD. The CDR3 contains 12 residues. DNA of the CDR3: TGTGCCATCTCGTACTCCACCGGGGAGCTGTTTTTT. Its protein is CAISYSTGELFF.

Concerning this clone: Other DNA sequences in this specimen translate into the identical CDR3. The chain recombines TRBV30 with TRBJ1-4; D not resolved. CDR1 and CDR2 from the germline V gene are GTSNPN and SVGIG (reference sequence). V was shortened by 3 bases and J by 0 bases, with 5 bases between the two germline ends. The CDR3 contains 13 residues. In nucleotides, the CDR3 is TGTGCCTGGAGCGGAGCAACTAATGAAAAACTGTTTTTT. Its translation: CAWSGATNEKLFF.

A few counts support this clone. J is TRBJ1-6 and V is TRBV5-1; 9 bases map to TRBD1. V lost 2 bases and J lost 5; bases outside the gene matches: 8. This CDR3 spans 17 amino acids. CDR1 and CDR2 from the germline V gene are SGHRS and YFSETQ. This CDR3 reads CASSFGRTGEDNSPLHF. For the CDR3, the DNA is TGCGCCAGCAGCTTCGGTCGGACAGGGGAAGATAATTCACCCCTCCACTTT.

On this clone itself: Distinct nucleotide sequences in the sample also encode this CDR3. V gene TRBV11-3 combines with J gene TRBJ2-2; D call uncertain. Germline loops: CDR1 SGHNT, CDR2 YENEEA. The germline V and J ends were trimmed by 1 base and 6 bases, with 6 bases remaining between them. This CDR3 has 13 residues. The CDR3 spells CASSLGVAGELFF. CDR3 bases: TGTGCCAGCAGCTTAGGGGTGGCCGGGGAGCTGTTTTTT.